A selection of T cell receptor beta chains follows, all from one sample in a study of blood T cell repertoires in COVID-19. Here immunoSEQ multiplex PCR was the method, and the copy in TCRdb shows in-frame clones only, minus some. The sample lists under 75,000 clones; around 81% were seen once. The material sequenced was peripheral blood. All receptors come from a man in his 60s with acute or convalescent COVID-19. Each CDR3 is given with its conserved first and last residue. The D gene is left open where the match is weak. Clone size is stated in some rows and not others, as once, few, many or a class when expanded.

D: -; size: -; length: 13; J: TRBJ1-6; V: TRBV7-2; DNA: TGTGCCAGCAGGTGGCAGATTAATTCACCCCTCCACTTT; CDR3: CASRWQINSPLHF
D: TRBD1; size: -; length: 15; J: TRBJ1-2; V: TRBV7-9; DNA: TGTGCCAGCAGCCGCACGACAGGGAAAGGACTTGGCTACACCTTC; CDR3: CASSRTTGKGLGYTF
D: TRBD1; size: -; length: 16; J: TRBJ1-6; V: TRBV19; DNA: TGTGCCAGTAGTATACCCGGGACAGGTTCGAGATCACCCCTCCACTTT; CDR3: CASSIPGTGSRSPLHF
D: -; size: -; length: 15; J: TRBJ2-1; V: TRBV3-1/TRBV3-2; DNA: TGTGCCAGCAGCCAGTTGGGGGGTGGCTACAATGAGCAGTTCTTC; CDR3: CASSQLGGGYNEQFF
D: TRBD2; size: -; length: 13; J: TRBJ2-2; V: TRBV6-5; DNA: TGTGCCAGCAGAGGACGGGAGGCCGGGGAGCTGTTTTTT; CDR3: CASRGREAGELFF
D: TRBD1; size: -; length: 16; J: TRBJ1-2; V: TRBV19; DNA: TGTGCCAGTAGACCGAACAACCGGGACAGGGGATATGGCTACACCTTC; CDR3: CASRPNNRDRGYGYTF
D: -; size: -; length: 14; J: TRBJ2-3; V: TRBV5-1; DNA: TGCGCCAGCAGCTTGGCGGCTAGCCCAGATACGCAGTATTTT; CDR3: CASSLAASPDTQYF
D: -; size: -; length: 13; J: TRBJ2-2; V: TRBV3-1/TRBV3-2; DNA: TGTGCCAGCGGTAGAGGGAACACCGGGGAGCTGTTTTTT; CDR3: CASGRGNTGELFF
D: -; size: -; length: 14; J: TRBJ1-1; V: TRBV19; DNA: TGTGCCAGTAGTATAGACAGGGGGAACACTGAAGCTTTCTTT; CDR3: CASSIDRGNTEAFF
D: TRBD1; size: -; length: 14; J: TRBJ1-1; V: TRBV24-1; DNA: TGTGCCACCGACGCCGACAGGGGGCACACTGAAGCTTTCTTT; CDR3: CATDADRGHTEAFF
D: TRBD2; size: -; length: 17; J: TRBJ2-3; V: TRBV28; DNA: TGTGCCAGCAGCACTTGGGGTGGCGGGGGGGCCTTGGATACGCAGTATTTT; CDR3: CASSTWGGGGALDTQYF
D: TRBD2; size: -; length: 16; J: TRBJ2-2; V: TRBV5-1; DNA: TGCGCCAGCAGCTTGGTCGGCGGGAGGAACACCGGGGAGCTGTTTTTT; CDR3: CASSLVGGRNTGELFF
D: TRBD1; size: -; length: 16; J: TRBJ1-4; V: TRBV4-1; DNA: TGCGCCAGCAGCCAAGCGACAGGGGGCGAGAGTGAAAAACTGTTTTTT; CDR3: CASSQATGGESEKLFF
D: -; size: -; length: 14; J: TRBJ2-3; V: TRBV25-1; DNA: TGTGCCAGCAGTGAATCCTGGACTCTAGATACGCAGTATTTT; CDR3: CASSESWTLDTQYF
D: TRBD2; size: few; length: 16; J: TRBJ2-1; V: TRBV27; DNA: TGTGCCAGCAGTCCACCAAGCGGGGAATCCTACAATGAGCAGTTCTTC; CDR3: CASSPPSGESYNEQFF
D: TRBD1; size: -; length: 15; J: TRBJ2-1; V: TRBV3-1/TRBV3-2; DNA: TGTGCCAGCAGCCCTATAGGGACAGGGGGCAATGAGCAGTTCTTC; CDR3: CASSPIGTGGNEQFF
D: TRBD1; size: -; length: 16; J: TRBJ1-6; V: TRBV30; DNA: TGTGCCTGGAGACCACCTCCGGGACAGTTCAATTCACCCCTCCACTTT; CDR3: CAWRPPPGQFNSPLHF
D: -; size: -; length: 15; J: TRBJ2-4; V: TRBV5-6; DNA: TGTGCCAGCAGCTTGAGACAGCTAGCCAAAAACATTCAGTACTTC; CDR3: CASSLRQLAKNIQYF
D: TRBD1; size: -; length: 13; J: TRBJ2-3; V: TRBV9; DNA: TGTGCCAGCAGCGAGGGGACAGTCGATACGCAGTATTTT; CDR3: CASSEGTVDTQYF
D: TRBD1; size: -; length: 17; J: TRBJ2-5; V: TRBV13; DNA: TGTGCCAGCAGCGCCCAGGGGGTGGTGGGGGTATCGGAGACCCAGTACTTC; CDR3: CASSAQGVVGVSETQYF
D: TRBD1; size: -; length: 16; J: TRBJ1-3; V: TRBV5-1; DNA: TGCGCCAGCAGCGGGGGGACAGGGGACTCTGGAAACACCATATATTTT; CDR3: CASSGGTGDSGNTIYF
D: -; size: -; length: 16; J: TRBJ1-5; V: TRBV3-1/TRBV3-2; DNA: TGTGCCAGCAGCCCTTCAGACAGCCTAATGGGTCAGCCCCAGCATTTT; CDR3: CASSPSDSLMGQPQHF
D: TRBD1; size: -; length: 15; J: TRBJ1-6; V: TRBV18; DNA: TGTGCCAGCTCGCCTGCGACCGGGACAGGGAAACCCCTCCACTTT; CDR3: CASSPATGTGKPLHF
D: TRBD1; size: -; length: 17; J: TRBJ1-5; V: TRBV6-1; DNA: TGTGCCAGCAGTGAAGCTAGAGAGACAGGGGGTAATCAGCCCCAGCATTTT; CDR3: CASSEARETGGNQPQHF
D: TRBD1; size: -; length: 16; J: TRBJ2-3; V: TRBV11-2; DNA: TGTGCCAGCAGTGGTACCCGGGACAGGGTCAAAGATACGCAGTATTTT; CDR3: CASSGTRDRVKDTQYF
D: -; size: -; length: 15; J: TRBJ2-2; V: TRBV6-5; DNA: TGTGCCAGCATCGGACAGAGGGGATACACCGGGGAGCTGTTTTTT; CDR3: CASIGQRGYTGELFF
D: -; size: once; length: 14; J: TRBJ1-2; V: TRBV13; DNA: TGTGCCAGCAGCTTAGATAACAGTAACTATGGCTACACCTTC; CDR3: CASSLDNSNYGYTF
D: TRBD1; size: -; length: 13; J: TRBJ1-1; V: TRBV11-1; DNA: TGTGCCAGCAGCCAGGGGGGGAACACTGAAGCTTTCTTT; CDR3: CASSQGGNTEAFF
D: -; size: -; length: 13; J: TRBJ1-1; V: TRBV5-1; DNA: TGCGCCAGCATGCATGAGGGAGGCACTGAAGCTTTCTTT; CDR3: CASMHEGGTEAFF
D: -; size: -; length: 15; J: TRBJ2-3; V: TRBV5-6; DNA: TGTGCCAGCAGCTTCTCCAAGAAGGGGCCAGATACGCAGTATTTT; CDR3: CASSFSKKGPDTQYF
D: -; size: -; length: 13; J: TRBJ2-5; V: TRBV28; DNA: TGTGCCAGCAGTCCCCGGGTTCGAGAGACCCAGTACTTC; CDR3: CASSPRVRETQYF
D: TRBD2; size: -; length: 15; J: TRBJ2-5; V: TRBV3-1/TRBV3-2; DNA: TGTGCCAGCAGCCACCAGCTAGCGGGGAGGGAGACCCAGTACTTC; CDR3: CASSHQLAGRETQYF
D: -; size: -; length: 14; J: TRBJ1-4; V: TRBV28; DNA: TGTGCCAGCGACTCAGGAGGGTCTAATGAAAAACTGTTTTTT; CDR3: CASDSGGSNEKLFF
D: TRBD1; size: -; length: 14; J: TRBJ1-4; V: TRBV5-1; DNA: TGCGCCAGCAGCCCCGGGACAGGGTATGAAAAACTGTTTTTT; CDR3: CASSPGTGYEKLFF
D: TRBD1; size: -; length: 13; J: TRBJ1-2; V: TRBV2; DNA: TGTGCCAGCAGCGCCCCAGACAGGGCTGGCTACACCTTC; CDR3: CASSAPDRAGYTF
D: -; size: -; length: 16; J: TRBJ1-4; V: TRBV4-1; DNA: TGCGCCAGCAGCCAAGGCCCTTCGAGAACTAATGAAAAACTGTTTTTT; CDR3: CASSQGPSRTNEKLFF
D: TRBD1; size: -; length: 15; J: TRBJ2-7; V: TRBV6-5; DNA: TGTGCCAGCAGTTACATGGCAGGGGGACCCTACGAGCAGTACTTC; CDR3: CASSYMAGGPYEQYF
D: -; size: few; length: 15; J: TRBJ1-6; V: TRBV6-5; DNA: TGTGCCAGCAGAGACAGTAGCTCCTATAATTCACCCCTCCACTTT; CDR3: CASRDSSSYNSPLHF
D: TRBD1; size: -; length: 12; J: TRBJ2-1; V: TRBV7-8; DNA: TGTGCCAGCAGCCTCCGGGACAGGGCATGGTTCTTC; CDR3: CASSLRDRAWFF
D: -; size: -; length: 14; J: TRBJ1-4; V: TRBV5-1; DNA: TGCGCCAGCACCTTGGGAGGATCTAATGAAAAACTGTTTTTT; CDR3: CASTLGGSNEKLFF
D: TRBD2; size: few; length: 13; J: TRBJ2-1; V: TRBV6-6; DNA: TGTGCCAGCAAGCGGGAGGGGCTCGGTGAGCAGTTCTTC; CDR3: CASKREGLGEQFF
D: -; size: -; length: 15; J: TRBJ1-4; V: TRBV5-1; DNA: TGCGCCAGCAGCTTGGTGAGCGGCGGATCCGAAAAACTGTTTTTT; CDR3: CASSLVSGGSEKLFF
D: TRBD1; size: few; length: 14; J: TRBJ1-6; V: TRBV27; DNA: TGTGCCAGCAGTACAACAGGGGGGGTGTCACCCCTCCACTTT; CDR3: CASSTTGGVSPLHF
D: TRBD1; size: -; length: 15; J: TRBJ1-5; V: TRBV30; DNA: TGTGCCTGGAGGGAAACAGGGGCTGGCAATCAGCCCCAGCATTTT; CDR3: CAWRETGAGNQPQHF
D: TRBD1; size: -; length: 14; J: TRBJ1-5; V: TRBV6-6; DNA: TGTGCCAGCAGGAAGGACAGGATAGGGCAGCCCCAGCATTTT; CDR3: CASRKDRIGQPQHF
D: -; size: -; length: 13; J: TRBJ2-6; V: TRBV9; DNA: TGTGCCAGCTCTTACTCTGGGGCCAACGTCCTGACTTTC; CDR3: CASSYSGANVLTF
D: TRBD2; size: -; length: 17; J: TRBJ2-1; V: TRBV28; DNA: TGTGCCAGCAGTTCCTCTCTGGGACTAGTGAACTACAATGAGCAGTTCTTC; CDR3: CASSSSLGLVNYNEQFF